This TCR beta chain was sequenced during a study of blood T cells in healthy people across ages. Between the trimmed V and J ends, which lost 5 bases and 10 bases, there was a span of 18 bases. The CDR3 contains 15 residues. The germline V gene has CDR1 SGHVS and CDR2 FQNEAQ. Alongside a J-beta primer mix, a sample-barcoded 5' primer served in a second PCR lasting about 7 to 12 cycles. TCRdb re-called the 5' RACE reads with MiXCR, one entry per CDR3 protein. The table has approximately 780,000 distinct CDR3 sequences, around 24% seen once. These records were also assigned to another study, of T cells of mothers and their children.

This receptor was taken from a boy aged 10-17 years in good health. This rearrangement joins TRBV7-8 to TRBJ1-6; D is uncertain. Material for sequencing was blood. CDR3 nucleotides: TGTGCCAGCAGCGAAGCCAGGTTTCGGGGATCACCCCTCCACTTT. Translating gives CASSEARFRGSPLHF.